The 30 T cell receptor beta chains given below trace back to one sample, sequenced in a study of beta chain features in type 1 diabetes (dated by TCRdb to about 2018). Library method: the immunoSEQ multiplex PCR assay. The entire isolated RNA was reverse transcribed using the High Capacity cDNA Reverse Transcription Kit, and thus expressed TCRB transcripts were sequenced. Not all clones reach the TCRdb copy of this immuneACCESS table, which keeps in-frame sequences only. Checked studies attribute under half of the gap to unresolved V genes and leave the rest unexplained. In this sample the table shows 120,000 to 150,000 clones, 10% of which occur a single time. The top ten clones comprise around 1.4% of the sample. Sequencing was carried out using naive CD4+ T cells from blood. The cell subset or site label, as the study defines it: true naive CD4+ T cells. These receptors were collected from a man younger than 35 in good health.

This clone showed up just a few times. The rearrangement uses TRBV4-2 and TRBJ2-5, with 11 nucleotides matching TRBD2. The CDR3 contains 18 residues. V lost 1 base to trimming and J lost 4 bases; unmatched junction nucleotides: 11. Per germline, CDR1 LGHNA and CDR2 YNFKEQ. The DNA of the CDR3 is TGTGCCAGCAGCCAAGGTTGGCTAGCGGGGGGCCAGCTAGAGACCCAGTACTTC. Residues: CASSQGWLAGGQLETQYF.

The chain carries TRBV7-2 and TRBJ2-5; possibly TRBD1 for D (6 bases). The CDR3 runs 14 residues. Between the trimmed V and J ends, which lost 1 base and 3 bases, there was a span of 9 bases. The V gene's germline CDR1 is SGHTA and CDR2 FQGNSA. This CDR3 is CASSLVAGEETQYF. The CDR3 DNA reads TGTGCCAGCAGCTTAGTGGCAGGGGAAGAGACCCAGTACTTC.

This clone came up a few times. V gene TRBV30 combines with J gene TRBJ1-3; D is uncertain. There are 14 residues in the CDR3. V lost 0 bases and J 0 bases, leaving 6 bases between the germline ends. Germline assignment: CDR1 GTSNPN and CDR2 SVGIG (reference sequence). This chain's CDR3 is CAWSVHRSGNTIYF. The DNA for the CDR3 is TGTGCCTGGAGTGTACACCGCTCTGGAAACACCATATATTTT.

In its sample, this clone was seen many times. This chain links TRBV18 with TRBJ1-2; 8 nucleotides agree with TRBD1. CDR3 length equals 12 residues. V lost 5 bases and J lost 10; bases outside the gene matches: 6. Germline CDR1 and CDR2: KGHSH and LQKENI. DNA of the CDR3: TGTGCCAGCTCAATAGGACAGGGTGACTACACCTTC. It yields the protein CASSIGQGDYTF.

This clone was counted between two and nine times. This chain uses TRBV7-2 with TRBJ1-2; 9 bases agree with TRBD1. Losses at the gene ends were 4 bases for V and 8 bases for J; bases not matched to a gene: 5. Germline assignment: CDR1 SGHTA and CDR2 FQGNSA. The CDR3 has 13 residues. In nucleotides, the CDR3 is TGTGCCAGCAGCTACCGGACAGGGGAGGGCTACACCTTC. Its translation is CASSYRTGEGYTF.

This clone was detected only a few times. The V call is TRBV7-7, the J call TRBJ2-5; TRBD2 aligns across 12 bases. This CDR3 is built from 16 residues. The V gene's germline CDR1 is SSHAT and CDR2 FNYEAQ (reference sequence). The V and J ends lost 4 bases and 0 bases, in that order; junction bases with no gene match: 3. The CDR3 loop reads CASSYGLAGNQETQYF. The CDR3 DNA reads as TGTGCCAGCAGCTACGGACTAGCGGGAAACCAAGAGACCCAGTACTTC.

This sequence joins TRBV4-3 and TRBJ2-5, with a weak D call TRBD1 (6 bases). Trimming shortened V by 1 base and J by 5 bases, and 11 bases separated the two germline ends. Germline CDR1 is LGHNA and CDR2 is YSLEER. The CDR3 sequence is 14 residues long. CDR3 sequence reads: CASSQVRQGETQYF. The CDR3 nucleotides are TGCGCCAGCAGCCAAGTCCGGCAGGGGGAGACCCAGTACTTC.

The chain recombines TRBV11-3 with TRBJ2-7; tentatively, D is TRBD2 (6 bases). V lost 0 bases and J 4 bases, leaving 13 bases between the germline ends. The CDR3 is 15 amino acids. Germline V gene sequence: CDR1 SGHNT, CDR2 YENEEA. CDR3 nucleotides: TGTGCCAGCAGCTTAGATTCGGAGGGTTGGTACGAGCAGTACTTC. Translating it yields CASSLDSEGWYEQYF. The full variable domain, completed using reference TRBV11-3 and TRBJ2-7, is EAGVVQSPRYKIIEKKQPVAFWCNPISGHNTLYWYLQNLGQGPELLIRYENEEAVDDSQLPKDRFSAERLKGVDSTLKIQPAELGDSAVYLCASSLDSEGWYEQYFGPGTRLTVT.

V is TRBV5-1 and J is TRBJ2-5; 8 bases line up with TRBD2. After removal of 6 bases from V and 5 bases from J, the junction contained 9 bases not matched to a gene. The CDR3 runs 14 residues. The V gene's germline CDR1 is SGHRS and CDR2 YFSETQ. The CDR3 protein is CASTRGGLVETQYF. The CDR3 DNA is TGCGCCAGCACCCGGGGGGGTTTAGTTGAGACCCAGTACTTC. The full variable domain, rest sourced from reference TRBV5-1 and TRBJ2-5, is KAGVTQTPRYLIKTRGQQVTLSCSPISGHRSVSWYQQTPGQGLQFLFEYFSETQRNKGNFPGRFSGRQFSNSRSEMNVSTLELGDSALYLCASTRGGLVETQYFGPGTRLLVL.

The chain carries TRBV28 and TRBJ2-2, with TRBD1 as a possible D gene (6 bases). Per germline, CDR1 MDHEN and CDR2 SYDVKM. The length of the CDR3 is 17 residues. The V gene lost 8 bases and the J gene lost 2 bases, with 21 bases spanning the gap. Here the CDR3 reads CASQLPPGHLNTGELFF. DNA for the CDR3: TGTGCCAGCCAACTACCCCCGGGACACCTAAACACCGGGGAGCTGTTTTTT.

In its sample, this clone was seen a few times. The chain recombines TRBV5-4 with TRBJ2-2, with no clear D. The CDR3 covers 14 residues. Deletions cut 4 bases from V and 4 bases from J, with 11 bases between. Germline values: CDR1 SGHNT, CDR2 YYREEE (reference sequence). For the CDR3, the DNA is TGTGCCAGCAGCCCTAGTTTTACCACCGGGGAGCTGTTTTTT. It encodes CASSPSFTTGELFF.

The genes are TRBV6-6 and TRBJ2-5; 8 nucleotides line up with TRBD1. The J segment lost 5 bases and the V segment lost 0 bases, leaving 2 bases of the junction unmatched. The length of the CDR3 is 14 residues. Germline CDR1 reads MNHNY; CDR2 reads SVGAGI (reference sequence). The CDR3 nucleotides read TGTGCCAGCAGTTACTCGACAGGGGACGAGACCCAGTACTTC. This sequence encodes CASSYSTGDETQYF.

The rearrangement uses TRBV28 and TRBJ2-7; TRBD1 aligns across 8 bases. J was trimmed by 2 bases and V by 7 bases; bases with no gene match: 10. CDR3 length equals 15 residues. Looked up from germline, CDR1 is MDHEN and CDR2 is SYDVKM. CDR3 coding DNA: TGTGCCAGCACGGATGGACAGGGCGTCGCCTACGAGCAGTACTTC. Amino acids: CASTDGQGVAYEQYF.

V and J are TRBV6-4 and TRBJ2-5; 8 bases are shared with TRBD1. This CDR3 comprises 14 residues. CDR1 MRHNA and CDR2 SNTAGT come from the germline V gene. V shed 7 bases, J shed 1 base, and the junction held 5 bases outside the gene matches. The CDR3 here is CASKGTGTQETQYF. The CDR3 DNA sequence: TGTGCCAGCAAGGGGACAGGCACCCAAGAGACCCAGTACTTC.

The chain links TRBV30 to TRBJ2-7, with 8 bases aligning to TRBD1. The CDR3 is made up of 14 amino acids. Trimming took 5 bases from V and 3 from J; bases not matched to a gene: 9. Germline-derived CDR1 and CDR2 are GTSNPN and SVGIG (reference sequence). DNA of the CDR3: TGTGCCTGGGCCGCTGACAGGGGTATCTACGAGCAGTACTTC. This sequence encodes CAWAADRGIYEQYF.

This clone was seen a single time. This rearrangement joins TRBV6-5 to TRBJ2-7; 7 positions match TRBD1. Unmatched junction bases numbered 1, after V lost 0 bases and J lost 2 bases. This CDR3 has 14 residues. Germline V gene data show CDR1 as MNHEY and CDR2 as SVGAGI. This CDR3 reads CASSYSGTAYEQYF. The CDR3 DNA sequence: TGTGCCAGCAGTTACTCCGGGACAGCCTACGAGCAGTACTTC.

The table lists this clone with a few counts. The genes are TRBV6-6 and TRBJ2-1, with TRBD2 matching over 8 bases. The CDR3 totals 15 residues. The germline V gene has CDR1 MNHNY and CDR2 SVGAGI (reference sequence). Germline trimming cut 5 bases from V and 2 bases from J; bases unmatched to any gene: 5. This CDR3 reads CASSTRSGAYNEQFF. CDR3 DNA sequence: TGTGCCAGCAGTACTCGTAGCGGGGCCTACAATGAGCAGTTCTTC.

There are a few counts of this clone. This chain joins TRBV19 and TRBJ1-5; D possibly corresponds to TRBD1 (5 bases). The V end was cut by 5 bases, the J end by 3 bases, with 11 bases between. The CDR3 is made up of 14 amino acids. Germline CDR1 reads LNHDA; CDR2 reads SQIVND (reference sequence). CDR3 protein: CASSSTGINQPQHF. CDR3 DNA: TGTGCCAGTAGTTCCACAGGTATCAATCAGCCCCAGCATTTT.

This clone was observed a handful of times. The rearrangement joins TRBV5-1 to TRBJ2-3; TRBD2 might be the D (6 bases). CDR1 and CDR2 from the germline V gene are SGHRS and YFSETQ. V was cut by 2 bases and J by 1 base, with 8 bases left in between. The CDR3 has 14 residues. CDR3 in DNA: TGCGCCAGCAGCTTCTCGGGGGGCACAGATACGCAGTATTTT. This gives the protein CASSFSGGTDTQYF.

Concerning this clone itself: Other DNA sequences of this sample code for an identical CDR3. The gene calls are TRBV9 and TRBJ2-3, with 11 bases fitting TRBD2. CDR1 SGDLS and CDR2 YYNGEE come from the germline V gene. CDR3 length equals 15 residues. J gave up 5 bases and V 0 bases, and 2 bases lay outside the gene matches. The CDR3 nucleotides are TGTGCCAGCAGCGTAGATAGCGGGGGGGGAGATACGCAGTATTTT. The encoded protein is CASSVDSGGGDTQYF.

This clone was counted between two and nine times. This sample includes further DNA sequences coding for the same CDR3. V is TRBV18 and J is TRBJ2-1, with D possibly matching TRBD1 (6 bases). CDR3 length: 13 amino acids. CDR1 is KGHSH, CDR2 LQKENI, per germline. Trimming removed 3 bases at V and 4 bases at J, with 7 bases between. CDR3 in DNA: TGTGCCAGCTCACCGACAGGATACAATGAGCAGTTCTTC. Protein sequence: CASSPTGYNEQFF.

This clone was counted at least ten times. The genes are TRBV7-9 and TRBJ2-3; D might be TRBD1 (6 bases). Trimming took off 5 bases at V and 2 bases at J, with 8 bases between the two ends. The CDR3 length is 13 residues. Germline assignment: CDR1 SEHNR and CDR2 FQNEAQ (reference sequence). Here the CDR3 reads CASSRQATDTQYF. The CDR3 nucleotides are TGTGCCAGCAGCCGACAGGCCACAGATACGCAGTATTTT.

A few counts support this clone. One end of the junction does not line up with germline, which may come from a read error. The J gene is TRBJ2-1, the V gene TRBV5-1, with 10 bases matching TRBD2. Germline CDR1 and CDR2: SGHRS and YFSETQ. The CDR3 is made up of 15 amino acids. CDR3: CASSLGLAGGSIGLF. The CDR3 nucleotides read TGCGCCAGCAGCTTGGGGTTAGCGGGGGGTTCGATCGGGCTCTTC.

This clone was recorded a few times. The V call is TRBV5-5, the J call TRBJ2-6; possibly TRBD1 for D (6 bases). Germline CDR1 is SGHKS and CDR2 is YYEKEE (reference sequence). The CDR3 length is 16 residues. Trimming cost V 3 bases and J 3 bases, with 13 bases left between them. In DNA, the CDR3 is TGTGCCAGCAGCTCCAGGACAGCCTTTGGGGCCAACGTCCTGACTTTC. As protein: CASSSRTAFGANVLTF.

This clone showed up many times. The CDR3 loop is CASSFRQGGTDTQYF. DNA of the CDR3: TGTGCCAGCAGCTTTCGACAGGGTGGGACAGATACGCAGTATTTT. This rearrangement joins TRBV7-9 to TRBJ2-3; 7 positions agree with TRBD1. Germline V gene data show CDR1 as SEHNR and CDR2 as FQNEAQ (reference sequence). Unmatched junction bases numbered 6, after V lost 3 bases and J lost 3 bases. The CDR3 runs to 15 residues.

At least ten counts were recorded for this clone. The rearrangement uses TRBV19 and TRBJ2-6; D uncertain. With 7 bases removed from V and 0 bases from J, the gap between germline ends came to 13 bases. This CDR3 spans 16 amino acids. The germline V gene has CDR1 LNHDA and CDR2 SQIVND (reference sequence). The CDR3: CASKSDSVSGANVLTF. CDR3 in DNA: TGTGCCAGTAAATCCGACTCGGTCTCTGGGGCCAACGTCCTGACTTTC.

The J gene is TRBJ1-4, the V gene TRBV18; maybe TRBD1 (5 bases). Between the trimmed V and J ends, which lost 3 bases and 8 bases, there was a span of 13 bases. The CDR3 consists of 14 residues. CDR1 and CDR2 (germline): KGHSH, LQKENI. CDR3 coding DNA: TGTGCCAGCTCACCCCGGCGGGGGAGGGAAAAACTGTTTTTT. Its translation: CASSPRRGREKLFF. The whole variable domain, remainder taken from reference TRBV18 and TRBJ1-4, is NAGVMQNPRHLVRRRGQEARLRCSPMKGHSHVYWYRQLPEEGLKFMVYLQKENIIDESGMPKERFSAEFPKEGPSILRIQQVVRGDSAAYFCASSPRRGREKLFFGSGTQLSVL.

The rearrangement uses TRBV21-1 and TRBJ2-3; the D call TRBD1 from the table was never checked on the DNA. TRBV21-1 is designated a pseudogene. This CDR3 region has 17 residues. CDR3 nucleotide sequence: TGTGCCAGCAGCAAACCGGGACAGCCCATAAGCACAGATACGCAGTATTTT. This gives the protein CASSKPGQPISTDTQYF.

This rearrangement joins TRBV5-1 to TRBJ1-6; 7 bases align to TRBD1. This CDR3 has 19 residues. Trimming took 0 bases from V and 10 from J; bases not matched to a gene: 19. Germline CDR1 reads SGHRS; CDR2 reads YFSETQ. CDR3 in amino acids: CASSLEGRRGGAGGSPLHF. CDR3 coding DNA: TGCGCCAGCAGCTTGGAGGGTCGACGAGGGGGCGCAGGGGGGTCACCCCTCCACTTT. The variable domain in full, with the rest retrieved from reference TRBV5-1 and TRBJ1-6, is KAGVTQTPRYLIKTRGQQVTLSCSPISGHRSVSWYQQTPGQGLQFLFEYFSETQRNKGNFPGRFSGRQFSNSRSEMNVSTLELGDSALYLCASSLEGRRGGAGGSPLHFGNGTRLTVT.

The chain recombines TRBV7-2 with TRBJ2-5, with 10 nucleotides matching TRBD2. Looked up from germline, CDR1 is SGHTA and CDR2 is FQGNSA. This CDR3 has 15 residues. With 2 bases clipped from V and 11 bases from J, the junction kept 11 bases outside the gene matches. The CDR3 loop is CASSLPSGGPTKQYF. The CDR3 coding sequence is TGTGCCAGCAGCTTACCTAGCGGGGGACCTACGAAGCAGTACTTC.